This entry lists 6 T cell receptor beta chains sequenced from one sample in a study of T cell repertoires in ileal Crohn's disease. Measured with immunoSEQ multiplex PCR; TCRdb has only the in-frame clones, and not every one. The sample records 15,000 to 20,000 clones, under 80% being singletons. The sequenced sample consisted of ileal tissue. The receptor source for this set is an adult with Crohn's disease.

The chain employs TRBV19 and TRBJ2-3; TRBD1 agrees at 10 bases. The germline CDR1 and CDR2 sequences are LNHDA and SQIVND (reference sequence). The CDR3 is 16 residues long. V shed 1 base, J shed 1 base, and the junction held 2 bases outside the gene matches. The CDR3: CASSIGTGGGTDTQYF. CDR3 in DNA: TGTGCCAGTAGTATAGGGACAGGGGGAGGCACAGATACGCAGTATTTT.

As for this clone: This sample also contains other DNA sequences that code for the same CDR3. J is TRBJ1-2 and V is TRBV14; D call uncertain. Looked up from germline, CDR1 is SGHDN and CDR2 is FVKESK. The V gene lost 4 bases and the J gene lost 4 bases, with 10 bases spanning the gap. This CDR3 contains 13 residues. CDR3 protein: CASSPGVSYGYTF. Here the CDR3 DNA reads TGTGCCAGCAGCCCGGGAGTTTCCTATGGCTACACCTTC. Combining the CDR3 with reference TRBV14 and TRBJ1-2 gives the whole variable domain EAGVTQFPSHSVIEKGQTVTLRCDPISGHDNLYWYRRVMGKEIKFLLHFVKESKQDESGMPNNRFLAERTGGTYSTLKVQPAELEDSGVYFCASSPGVSYGYTFGSGTRLTVV.

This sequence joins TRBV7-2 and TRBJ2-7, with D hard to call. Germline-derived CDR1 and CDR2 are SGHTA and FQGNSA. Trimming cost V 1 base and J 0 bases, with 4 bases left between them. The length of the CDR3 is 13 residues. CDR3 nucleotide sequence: TGTGCCAGCAGCTTAGGGGCCTCCTACGAGCAGTACTTC. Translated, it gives CASSLGASYEQYF.

The CDR3 nucleotides are TGTGCCAGCAGCGTAGCGGCTAGCGGGAGCGAATACGAGCAGTACTTC. Residues: CASSVAASGSEYEQYF. The rearrangement uses TRBV9 and TRBJ2-7, with 10 bases fitting TRBD2. Germline V gene lookup returns CDR1 SGDLS and CDR2 YYNGEE. The CDR3 has 16 amino acids. The J segment lost 4 bases and the V segment lost 0 bases, leaving 7 bases of the junction unmatched.

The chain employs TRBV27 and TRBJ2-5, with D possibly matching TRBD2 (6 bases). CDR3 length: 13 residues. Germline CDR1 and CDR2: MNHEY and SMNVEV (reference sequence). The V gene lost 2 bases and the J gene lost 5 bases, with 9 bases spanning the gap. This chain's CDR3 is CASSLGGMETQYF. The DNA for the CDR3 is TGTGCCAGCAGTTTAGGCGGGATGGAGACCCAGTACTTC.

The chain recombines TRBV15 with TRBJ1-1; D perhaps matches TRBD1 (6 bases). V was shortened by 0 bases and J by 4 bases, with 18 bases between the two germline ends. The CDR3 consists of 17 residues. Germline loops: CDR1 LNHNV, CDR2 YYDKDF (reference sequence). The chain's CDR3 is CATSRDPPRGGLTEAFF. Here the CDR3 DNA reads TGTGCCACCAGCAGAGACCCCCCACGGGGGGGGCTCACTGAAGCTTTCTTT.